A single sample is the source of the 17 T cell receptor beta chains below, sequenced in a study of T cell repertoires and HLA-DP antigens. The antigens of these receptors remain unknown. Using immunoSEQ multiplex PCR, the repertoire was profiled, and TCRdb retains in-frame clones only, with some absent. The sample lists 65,000 to 95,000 clones, over 75% seen once, with 1.5% to 2% in the top ten. Sample: CD4+ T cells from PBMCs. These TCRs come from a man aged 55-75 years in good health and CMV-seronegative.

The rearrangement joins TRBV9 to TRBJ1-1, with TRBD1 as a possible D gene (5 bases). V shed 0 bases and J shed 4 bases, with 13 bases lying between them. Germline values: CDR1 SGDLS, CDR2 YYNGEE. CDR3 length: 15 residues. CDR3 in amino acids: CASSVDSGQGTEAFF. DNA of the CDR3: TGTGCCAGCAGCGTAGATTCGGGTCAGGGCACTGAAGCTTTCTTT.

V and J are TRBV6-5 and TRBJ1-2; D is unclear. Trimming took off 6 bases at V and 2 bases at J, with 10 bases between the two ends. The CDR3 has 13 residues. Germline V gene lookup returns CDR1 MNHEY and CDR2 SVGAGI. The CDR3: CASSRTTNYGYTF. The CDR3 DNA reads TGTGCCAGCAGCCGTACAACGAACTATGGCTACACCTTC.

This chain connects TRBV10-2 to TRBJ1-2; tentatively, D is TRBD1 (5 bases). V gave up 3 bases and J gave up 3 bases, with 14 bases separating them. Germline CDR1 is WSHSY and CDR2 is SAAADI. This CDR3 has 15 amino acids. The CDR3 bases are TGCGCCAGCAGTGAAGGGACGGACGGTGACTATGGCTACACCTTC. Amino acids: CASSEGTDGDYGYTF.

The chain joins TRBV11-2 to TRBJ2-2; weak D call: TRBD2 (5 bases). The CDR3 spans 14 residues. V lost 3 bases and J 3 bases, leaving 8 bases between the germline ends. CDR1 is SGHAT, CDR2 FQNNGV, per germline. CDR3: CASSFGGHTGELFF. The DNA of the CDR3 is TGTGCCAGCAGCTTTGGCGGGCACACCGGGGAGCTGTTTTTT. The variable domain in full, completed from reference TRBV11-2 and TRBJ2-2, reads EAGVAQSPRYKIIEKRQSVAFWCNPISGHATLYWYQQILGQGPKLLIQFQNNGVVDDSQLPKDRFSAERLKGVDSTLKIQPAKLEDSAVYLCASSFGGHTGELFFGEGSRLTVL.

The chain uses TRBV18 and TRBJ1-2, with D possibly being TRBD1 (6 bases). The germline V and J ends were trimmed by 2 bases and 8 bases, with 18 bases remaining between them. The CDR3 totals 15 residues. Germline V lookup: CDR1 KGHSH, CDR2 LQKENI. CDR3 sequence reads: CASSPADRPQGGYTF. CDR3 sequence (DNA): TGTGCCAGCTCACCAGCTGACAGGCCCCAAGGGGGCTACACCTTC.

Relative to its sample, this clone is medium-sized. J is TRBJ1-3 and V is TRBV4-1; tentative D call: TRBD1 (6 bases). The V end lost 2 bases, the J end lost 4 bases, and 6 bases lay between the germline ends. The CDR3 has 13 amino acids. Germline V gene sequence: CDR1 MGHRA, CDR2 YSYEKL. The chain's CDR3 is CASSQTGGNTIYF. The CDR3 region has the DNA TGCGCCAGCAGCCAAACAGGGGGAAACACCATATATTTT.

This chain joins TRBV7-7 and TRBJ2-2; TRBD1 aligns across 9 bases. From germline, CDR1 is SSHAT and CDR2 FNYEAQ (reference sequence). Trimming took 1 base from V and 3 from J; bases not matched to a gene: 0. The CDR3 contains 15 residues. The CDR3 reads CASSLGTGDTGELFF. The CDR3 coding sequence is TGTGCCAGCAGCTTAGGGACAGGGGACACCGGGGAGCTGTTTTTT.

The chain recombines TRBV19 with TRBJ1-5; D is ambiguous. V was pared by 3 bases and J by 7 bases, with 16 bases between. The CDR3 is made up of 15 amino acids. Germline V gene lookup returns CDR1 LNHDA and CDR2 SQIVND (reference sequence). This CDR3 is CASSIGRQPNQPQHF. For the CDR3, the DNA is TGTGCCAGTAGTATCGGCCGGCAGCCGAACCAGCCCCAGCATTTT. The whole variable domain, filled in from reference TRBV19 and TRBJ1-5, reads DGGITQSPKYLFRKEGQNVTLSCEQNLNHDAMYWYRQDPGQGLRLIYYSQIVNDFQKGDIAEGYSVSREKKESFPLTVTSAQKNPTAFYLCASSIGRQPNQPQHFGDGTRLSIL.

Concerning this clone: This sequence is one base from a far larger clone and is likely a read error. This chain links TRBV13 with TRBJ2-1; D is perhaps TRBD2 (6 bases). CDR1 is PRHDT, CDR2 FYEKMQ, per germline (reference sequence). Trimming removed 5 bases at V and 10 bases at J, with 18 bases between. This CDR3 region has 14 residues. The CDR3 region has the DNA TGTGCCAGCAGCACGGGACTCCCGGTCGAGGAGCAGTTCTTC. Amino acids: CASSTGLPVEEQFF.

The V and J genes are TRBV4-3 and TRBJ1-6; 8 positions match TRBD1. Germline V CDR1 and CDR2: LGHNA, YSLEER. The CDR3 totals 15 residues. V was clipped by 1 base and J by 7 bases; unmatched bases: 3. The CDR3 DNA reads as TGCGCCAGCAGCCAAGTGACAGGGGCCAATTCACCCCTCCACTTT. Translated, it gives CASSQVTGANSPLHF.

This clone turned up a few times. The gene calls are TRBV4-2 and TRBJ1-2, with D possibly TRBD1 on 6 matching bases. This CDR3 region has 16 residues. Trimming took off 0 bases at V and 4 bases at J, with 15 bases between the two ends. Germline V gene data show CDR1 as LGHNA and CDR2 as YNFKEQ. This CDR3 reads CASSQDSRGRSYGYTF. For the CDR3, the DNA is TGTGCCAGCAGCCAAGATAGTAGGGGGAGATCCTATGGCTACACCTTC.

CDR3 bases: TGTGCCAGCAGCTTGACGAGTGGCAATTCACCCCTCCACTTT. Amino acids: CASSLTSGNSPLHF. This rearrangement joins TRBV5-6 to TRBJ1-6; no reliable D call. Germline CDR1 and CDR2: SGHDT and YYEEEE. Trimming left V 1 base short and J 7 bases short, with 9 bases between. The CDR3 spans 14 residues.

The rearrangement links TRBV7-2 to TRBJ2-1; 8 bases align to TRBD2. The length of the CDR3 is 15 residues. V shed 5 bases, J shed 4 bases, and the junction held 7 bases outside the gene matches. Germline CDR1 and CDR2: SGHTA and FQGNSA. CDR3 sequence reads: CASSPGLEGYNEQFF. The CDR3 DNA is TGTGCCAGCAGCCCGGGACTAGAGGGTTACAATGAGCAGTTCTTC.

This clone was counted once. The genes are TRBV6-5 and TRBJ2-6; D is uncertain. There are 15 residues in the CDR3. The germline V gene has CDR1 MNHEY and CDR2 SVGAGI. V lost 4 bases, J lost 4 bases, and 11 bases lay in between. The CDR3 DNA follows: TGTGCCAGCAGTTCCCAGGCGTTCGGGGCCAACGTCCTGACTTTC. It translates to CASSSQAFGANVLTF.

V gene TRBV6-1 combines with J gene TRBJ1-2, with 10 bases fitting TRBD1. Germline lookup yields CDR1 MNHNS and CDR2 SASEGT. The junction had 9 bases not matched to a gene; V was cut back by 7 bases and J by 7 bases. The CDR3 spans 14 residues. In DNA form, the CDR3 reads TGTGCCAGCATCGACGGGACAGGGGTTAGTGGCTACACCTTC. Protein sequence: CASIDGTGVSGYTF.

V is TRBV6-5 and J is TRBJ2-1; D may be TRBD1 or TRBD2 (5 bases each). V lost 6 bases to trimming and J lost 8 bases, with 14 bases between them. CDR3 size: 13 residues. CDR1 is MNHEY and CDR2 is SVGAGI in the germline V gene. The CDR3 here is CASSRDGSDEQFF. The DNA for the CDR3 is TGTGCCAGCAGCCGGGACGGATCGGATGAGCAGTTCTTC.

The V gene is TRBV10-3, the J gene TRBJ1-5, with D hard to call. Germline V gene data show CDR1 as ENHRY and CDR2 as SYGVKD. With 1 base removed from V and 5 bases from J, the gap between germline ends came to 6 bases. The CDR3 has 13 residues. The CDR3: CAISEFADQPQHF. In DNA form, the CDR3 reads TGTGCCATCAGTGAGTTCGCGGATCAGCCCCAGCATTTT.